This T cell receptor beta chain was identified in a study of T cells in Graves' hyperthyroidism and ophthalmopathy. There were TCR beta CDR3 regions amplified from RNA transcripts. First-round RT-PCR of the TCR CDR3 relied on the HTBI primer set. In TCRdb, the multiplex PCR reads were re-called with MiXCR into one record per CDR3 protein. Of fewer than 600,000 distinct CDR3 sequences listed, under 15% are singletons. V dropped 3 bases and J dropped 7; count of bases not matched to a gene: 8. The V gene's germline CDR1 is SQVTM and CDR2 ANQGSEA. The CDR3 is 16 amino acids. This clonotype appeared many times. Extraction of PBMCs used around 9.6 ml of fresh peripheral blood.

J is TRBJ2-1 and V is TRBV29-1; TRBD2 aligns across 14 bases. The sequencing input was blood. This TCR derives from a woman younger than 35 with Graves' hyperthyroidism. CDR3 amino acids: CSVDISGTSGSNEQFF. CDR3 nucleotide sequence: TGCAGCGTTGACATAAGTGGGACTAGCGGGAGTAATGAGCAGTTCTTC.